This T cell receptor beta chain is drawn from a study of blood T cells in healthy people across ages. Every donor provided approximately 9.2 milliliters of peripheral blood. Per-sample yields of isolated PBMCs were at least 7 million. A second about 6 to 11 cycle PCR used barcoded and J-beta primers. Researchers report that each sample yielded at least 2.5 million CDR3-containing paired-end reads. TCRdb re-analysed the 5' RACE reads in MiXCR, keeping a single row per CDR3 protein. Seen here are some 940,000 distinct CDR3 sequences, about 29% observed once, and the top ten hold 10%. CDR1 and CDR2 from the germline V gene are SGHVS and FQNEAQ. This CDR3 spans 15 amino acids. Trimming took 4 bases from V and 4 from J, leaving 14 bases between them. This clonotype was detected only a few times. This sample also belongs to another study, concerning T cells of mothers and their children. As that study records: The donor cohort consisted of three healthy Caucasian mothers and their six children.

The sample comprised blood. The rearrangement uses TRBV7-8 and TRBJ2-1, with D perhaps matching TRBD2 (5 bases). The receptor's source is a woman aged 40-49 years in good health. CDR3 in amino acids: CASSSGRTGYNEQFF. In DNA, the CDR3 is TGTGCCAGCAGCTCAGGACGAACGGGGTACAATGAGCAGTTCTTC.